This TCR beta chain emerged from a study of Graves' ophthalmopathy and Graves' hyperthyroidism. This clonotype was counted between two and nine times. The antigen remains unidentified. The sequenced template was RNA, covering the TCR beta CDR3 region. The workflow started with a first-round RT-PCR run with HTBI primers and then moved on to a second-round multiplex PCR. TCRdb used MiXCR to reprocess the multiplex PCR reads, holding one entry per CDR3 protein. The profile covers under 800,000 distinct CDR3 sequences, with 20% to 25% appearing a single time and about 6.6% taken by the ten largest. The study's findings and limits: A majority of expanded thyroid clonotypes exceeding 0.001 frequency were likewise present in blood. Ophthalmopathy could be told apart from stable hyperthyroidism by a 13-signature model (about 90% sensitivity, around 78% specificity).

CDR3 length: 17 residues. CDR1 is SGHRS and CDR2 is YFSETQ in the germline V gene. The V segment lost 1 base and the J segment 0 bases; nucleotides outside the gene matches: 7. Researchers classed hyperthyroidism as stable given no ophthalmopathy within 18 months of follow-up. This chain joins TRBV5-1 and TRBJ2-1, with TRBD1 matching 7 bases. Source material: peripheral blood. The source is a woman aged 18-29 years with stable Graves' hyperthyroidism. Some clones in this sample may be carry-over from other donors' samples. The CDR3 is CASSLFNRGDSYNEQFF. For the CDR3, the DNA is TGCGCCAGCAGCTTGTTTAACAGGGGAGACTCCTACAATGAGCAGTTCTTC.